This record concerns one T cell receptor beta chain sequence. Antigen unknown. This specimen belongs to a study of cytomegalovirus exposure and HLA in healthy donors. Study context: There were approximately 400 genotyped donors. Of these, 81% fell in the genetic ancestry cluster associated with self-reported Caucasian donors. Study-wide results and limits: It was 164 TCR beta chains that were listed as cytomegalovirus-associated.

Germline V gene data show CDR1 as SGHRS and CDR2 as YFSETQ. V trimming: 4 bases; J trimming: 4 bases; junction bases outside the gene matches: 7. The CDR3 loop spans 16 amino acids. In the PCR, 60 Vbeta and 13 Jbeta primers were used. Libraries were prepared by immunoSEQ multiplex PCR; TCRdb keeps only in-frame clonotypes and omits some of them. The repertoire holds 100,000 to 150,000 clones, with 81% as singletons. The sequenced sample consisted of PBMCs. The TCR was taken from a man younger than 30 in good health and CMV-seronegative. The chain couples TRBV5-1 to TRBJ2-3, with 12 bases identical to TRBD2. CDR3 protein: CASSPDGLAGPDTQYF. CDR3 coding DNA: TGCGCCAGCAGCCCAGATGGACTAGCGGGGCCAGATACGCAGTATTTT. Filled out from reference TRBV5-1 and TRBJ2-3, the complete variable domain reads KAGVTQTPRYLIKTRGQQVTLSCSPISGHRSVSWYQQTPGQGLQFLFEYFSETQRNKGNFPGRFSGRQFSNSRSEMNVSTLELGDSALYLCASSPDGLAGPDTQYFGPGTRLTVL.